A single sample is the source of the 20 T cell receptor beta chains below, sequenced in a study of a mutant IDH1 vaccine in newly diagnosed glioma. Their antigens are not known. Specified time point: week 11, during vaccination. Doses consisted of 300 ug of mutant IDH1 20-mer peptide each, paired with topical imiquimod. Some clones are missing from TCRdb's copy, which holds only in-frame ones; the method was immunoSEQ multiplex PCR. The sample has around 100,000 clones; 85% to 90% are singletons. The source was PBMCs, collected from a glioma patient whose treatment included an IDH1 peptide vaccine. These receptors were collected from a woman between 50 and 59 years old with glioma.

J is TRBJ1-2 and V is TRBV7-2; D is unresolved. V was trimmed by 0 bases and J by 4 bases, leaving 6 bases between them. CDR3 length: 13 amino acids. The germline CDR1 and CDR2 sequences are SGHTA and FQGNSA. The CDR3 DNA reads as TGTGCCAGCAGCTTAGCAGAGACCTATGGCTACACCTTC. The encoded protein is CASSLAETYGYTF.

The gene calls are TRBV18 and TRBJ1-4; unclear D gene. V lost 0 bases and J 8 bases, leaving 7 bases between the germline ends. The germline V gene has CDR1 KGHSH and CDR2 LQKENI. The CDR3 totals 13 residues. The CDR3 nucleotides are TGTGCCAGCTCACCACCCTCAGACGAAAAACTGTTTTTT. Protein product: CASSPPSDEKLFF.

V gene TRBV9 combines with J gene TRBJ1-5; D unresolved. The CDR3 is 14 amino acids. V lost 0 bases, J lost 4 bases, and 8 bases lay in between. Germline values: CDR1 SGDLS, CDR2 YYNGEE. The CDR3 DNA sequence: TGTGCCAGCAGCGTAGGGATGGGGAATCAGCCCCAGCATTTT. As protein: CASSVGMGNQPQHF.

The V gene is TRBV5-1, the J gene TRBJ1-1; D might be TRBD1 (5 bases). Germline CDR1 and CDR2: SGHRS and YFSETQ. The V end lost 0 bases, the J end lost 6 bases, and 12 bases lay between the germline ends. The CDR3 sequence is 14 residues long. The DNA for the CDR3 is TGCGCCAGCAGCTTGGGCCCCATGGGGCCTGAAGCTTTCTTT. It translates to CASSLGPMGPEAFF.

This chain uses TRBV4-1 with TRBJ1-1; D gene ambiguous. V was cut by 4 bases and J by 4 bases, with 10 bases left in between. From germline, CDR1 is MGHRA and CDR2 YSYEKL. CDR3 length: 13 residues. The chain's CDR3 is CASSPGRGTEAFF. In DNA, the CDR3 is TGCGCCAGCAGCCCCGGACGAGGCACTGAAGCTTTCTTT.

This chain joins TRBV5-1 and TRBJ2-1; the D gene is possibly TRBD2 (5 bases). This CDR3 has 14 amino acids. The V end was cut by 0 bases, the J end by 4 bases, with 8 bases between. Germline V gene data show CDR1 as SGHRS and CDR2 as YFSETQ. The CDR3 nucleotides are TGCGCCAGCAGCTTGGATACGGGGTACAATGAGCAGTTCTTC. Its translation is CASSLDTGYNEQFF.

The V call is TRBV19, the J call TRBJ1-5; D possibly corresponds to TRBD1 (6 bases). The germline V gene encodes CDR1 LNHDA and CDR2 SQIVND (reference sequence). V lost 8 bases and J lost 4, with 12 bases in between. The CDR3 sequence is 13 residues long. For the CDR3, the DNA is TGTGCCAGTTTTCACAGGGATAATCAGCCCCAGCATTTT. Its protein is CASFHRDNQPQHF.

The rearrangement joins TRBV5-1 to TRBJ1-4; 7 nucleotides agree with TRBD1. The V segment lost 6 bases and the J segment 6 bases; nucleotides outside the gene matches: 8. Germline CDR1 and CDR2: SGHRS and YFSETQ. This CDR3 is built from 14 residues. The CDR3, as DNA: TGCGCCAGCACGTCCGGGACAGCTTATGAAAAACTGTTTTTT. Translating gives CASTSGTAYEKLFF.

This clone is a singleton in its sample. The V gene is TRBV5-1, the J gene TRBJ1-5; a possible D gene is TRBD1 (5 bases). CDR3 size: 14 residues. V was shortened by 4 bases and J by 3 bases, with 11 bases between the two germline ends. Germline V gene sequence: CDR1 SGHRS, CDR2 YFSETQ. CDR3 loop: CASSQGPHNQPQHF. The CDR3 DNA reads as TGCGCCAGCAGCCAGGGACCCCACAATCAGCCCCAGCATTTT.

The rearrangement joins TRBV10-3 to TRBJ2-2; D gene ambiguous. CDR1 is ENHRY and CDR2 is SYGVKD in the germline V gene. V dropped 4 bases and J dropped 3 bases, with 12 bases sitting between them. This CDR3 contains 15 residues. The CDR3 is CAISVNRLDTGELFF. The CDR3 DNA reads as TGTGCCATCAGTGTCAACAGACTGGACACCGGGGAGCTGTTTTTT.

V is TRBV5-1 and J is TRBJ1-2, with unresolved D. Looked up from germline, CDR1 is SGHRS and CDR2 is YFSETQ. The CDR3 is made up of 13 amino acids. The V and J ends lost 0 bases and 6 bases respectively, with 9 bases between them. The CDR3 region is CASSLEGFNGYTF. In DNA, the CDR3 is TGCGCCAGCAGCTTGGAAGGATTCAATGGCTACACCTTC.

This sequence joins TRBV9 and TRBJ1-1, with D possibly TRBD1 on 5 matching bases. The CDR3 loop spans 14 amino acids. Germline V CDR1 and CDR2: SGDLS, YYNGEE. V lost 4 bases and J 0 bases, leaving 10 bases between the germline ends. DNA for the CDR3: TGTGCCAGCAGCAATGGGGCCATGAACACTGAAGCTTTCTTT. Protein product: CASSNGAMNTEAFF. Supplemented by reference TRBV9 and TRBJ1-1, the full variable domain reads DSGVTQTPKHLITATGQRVTLRCSPRSGDLSVYWYQQSLDQGLQFLIQYYNGEERAKGNILERFSAQQFPDLHSELNLSSLELGDSALYFCASSNGAMNTEAFFGQGTRLTVV.

With regard to this clone: A junction end diverges from the germline sequence, so it may reflect a read error. The V gene is TRBV7-7, the J gene TRBJ2-5, with D tentatively TRBD1 or TRBD2 (5 bases each). Germline CDR1 reads SSHAT; CDR2 reads FNYEAQ (reference sequence). There are 14 residues in the CDR3. The CDR3 DNA is TGTGCTAGCAGCTTAGGACGGGACGGAGGGACCCAGTACTTC. It specifies CASSLGRDGGTQYF.

The CDR3 protein is CASSASGSGYEQYF. The CDR3 region has the DNA TGTGCCAGCAGCGCGAGCGGGAGTGGATACGAGCAGTACTTC. The chain has TRBV7-6 and TRBJ2-7; TRBD2 matches at 8 bases. The ends lost 5 bases at V and 4 bases at J; junction bases unmatched: 7. Germline loops: CDR1 SGHVS, CDR2 FNYEAQ. The CDR3 is made up of 14 amino acids.

This clone showed up just once. The chain uses TRBV25-1 and TRBJ2-1; either TRBD1 or TRBD2 may supply D (5 bases each). Looked up from germline, CDR1 is MGHDK and CDR2 is SYGVNS. V lost 6 bases to trimming and J lost 2 bases, with 14 bases between them. The CDR3 runs to 15 residues. The CDR3 bases are TGTGCCAGCAGCCCAGGGACCGAAACCTACAATGAGCAGTTCTTC. Protein product: CASSPGTETYNEQFF.

V is TRBV2 and J is TRBJ1-2; D uncertain. The V end lost 3 bases, the J end lost 4 bases, and 12 bases lay between the germline ends. CDR1 and CDR2 (germline): SNHLY, FYNNEI. CDR3 length equals 14 residues. CDR3 sequence: CASSDKGRTYGYTF. CDR3 bases: TGTGCCAGCAGTGATAAGGGCAGAACCTATGGCTACACCTTC.

This clone occurred a few times. The rearrangement joins TRBV4-2 to TRBJ1-1, with TRBD1 identical over 7 bases. Germline CDR1 is LGHNA and CDR2 is YNFKEQ. CDR3 length equals 14 residues. Trimming at V came to 3 bases and at J to 3 bases, leaving 4 bases not matched to a gene. CDR3 sequence (DNA): TGTGCCAGCAGCCAGCTAGACAGGGACACTGAAGCTTTCTTT. Its translation: CASSQLDRDTEAFF.

The chain joins TRBV5-5 to TRBJ1-5; D gene uncertain. Germline V CDR1 and CDR2: SGHKS, YYEKEE (reference sequence). The CDR3 runs 13 residues. The V end was cut by 2 bases, the J end by 4 bases, with 7 bases between. CDR3 DNA sequence: TGTGCCAGCAGCTTCAGACGGAATCAGCCCCAGCATTTT. This codes for CASSFRRNQPQHF.

The chain couples TRBV7-9 to TRBJ2-7; D perhaps matches TRBD2 (5 bases). The V gene's germline CDR1 is SEHNR and CDR2 FQNEAQ (reference sequence). The V end was cut by 2 bases, the J end by 3 bases, with 17 bases between. This CDR3 contains 16 residues. The CDR3 DNA follows: TGTGCCAGCAGCTTAATTTCGGCGGGTCCCAGCTACGAGCAGTACTTC. The encoded protein is CASSLISAGPSYEQYF.

A few counts support this clone. The chain employs TRBV6-5 and TRBJ2-7; possibly TRBD1 for D (5 bases). The V end was cut by 5 bases, the J end by 4 bases, with 15 bases between. The CDR3 consists of 14 residues. Germline-derived CDR1 and CDR2 are MNHEY and SVGAGI. The CDR3 region is CASSEFGPGYEQYF. Here the CDR3 DNA reads TGTGCCAGCAGTGAATTTGGTCCAGGGTACGAGCAGTACTTC.